Below are 24 T cell receptor beta chains sequenced from a single sample in a study of blood T cell repertoires in COVID-19. Generated by immunoSEQ multiplex PCR, the TCRdb table keeps only in-frame clones and is missing some. The sample gives about 370,000 clones, about nine tenths of which show up once; 1.5% to 2% is in the top ten. The sequencing input was PBMCs or T cells enriched from blood (not recorded which). The source of these receptors is a woman aged 25 to 39 who had recovered from COVID-19.

This clone was picked up one time. The V gene is TRBV5-8, the J gene TRBJ1-6; D might be TRBD1 (5 bases). CDR1 and CDR2 from the germline V gene are SGHTS and YDEGEE. This CDR3 has 18 amino acids. The ends were cut back, 7 bases at V and 0 bases at J, with 20 bases in the middle. The CDR3 coding sequence is TGTGCCAGCGACCGCGGGGGGAGACTTAGCTCCTATAATTCACCCCTCCACTTT. This sequence encodes CASDRGGRLSSYNSPLHF.

The chain is built from TRBV6-2 or TRBV6-3 and TRBJ2-1; the D is unclear. The germline V and J ends were trimmed by 0 bases and 6 bases, with 9 bases remaining between them. The CDR3 loop spans 14 amino acids. CDR1 is MNHEY and CDR2 is SVGEGT in the germline V gene. The CDR3 coding sequence is TGTGCCAGCAGTTACTCCCTCCTCGGCAATGAGCAGTTCTTC. It is translated as CASSYSLLGNEQFF.

The chain employs TRBV5-4 and TRBJ2-7; 10 nucleotides agree with TRBD2. The CDR3 loop spans 13 amino acids. Germline CDR1 reads SGHNT; CDR2 reads YYREEE (reference sequence). The ends lost 3 bases at V and 4 bases at J; junction bases unmatched: 1. The CDR3 is CASSSSGGYEQYF. The DNA of the CDR3 is TGTGCCAGCAGCTCTAGCGGGGGTTACGAGCAGTACTTC.

The sample holds a few counts of this clone. This sequence joins TRBV9 and TRBJ1-1, with D possibly TRBD1 on 5 matching bases. This CDR3 has 14 residues. Germline V gene data show CDR1 as SGDLS and CDR2 as YYNGEE. The V and J ends lost 5 bases and 1 base respectively, with 12 bases between them. CDR3 residues: CASREGSPNTEAFF. DNA of the CDR3: TGTGCCAGCAGGGAGGGGTCTCCGAACACTGAAGCTTTCTTT.

This clone was picked up a small number of times. The chain employs TRBV7-8 and TRBJ2-7; 9 bases match TRBD2. The length of the CDR3 is 16 residues. CDR1 SGHVS and CDR2 FQNEAQ come from the germline V gene. With V trimmed by 5 bases and J by 3 bases, 11 bases remained unmatched. CDR3 DNA: TGTGCCAGCAGCAACCTAGCGGGATCTTGGGACTACGAGCAGTACTTC. Its translation: CASSNLAGSWDYEQYF.

This rearrangement joins TRBV5-1 to TRBJ1-2; weak D call: TRBD1 (6 bases). The CDR3 sequence is 16 residues long. The germline gives CDR1 SGHRS, CDR2 YFSETQ. The ends were cut back, 0 bases at V and 0 bases at J, with 12 bases in the middle. CDR3 sequence (DNA): TGCGCCAGCAGCTTGGCCCGGGACACAGCTAACTATGGCTACACCTTC. This gives the protein CASSLARDTANYGYTF.

For the CDR3, the DNA is TGTGCCAGCAGCTCAGACCCCGGGACAGGGTTTGATGAGCAGTTCTTC. This codes for CASSSDPGTGFDEQFF. The chain has TRBV7-3 and TRBJ2-1; 9 nucleotides agree with TRBD1. The J segment lost 8 bases and the V segment lost 4 bases, leaving 12 bases of the junction unmatched. Looked up from germline, CDR1 is SGHTA and CDR2 is FQGTGA. CDR3 size: 16 residues. The variable domain in full, with the rest retrieved from reference TRBV7-3 and TRBJ2-1, is GAGVSQTPSNKVTEKGKYVELRCDPISGHTALYWYRQSLGQGPEFLIYFQGTGAADDSGLPNDRFFAVRPEGSVSTLKIQRTERGDSAVYLCASSSDPGTGFDEQFFGPGTRLTVL.

This CDR3 is CASSLTRGQGPGEQYF. The CDR3 bases are TGTGCCAGCAGTTTGACCAGGGGGCAAGGGCCGGGGGAGCAGTACTTC. This chain links TRBV27 with TRBJ2-7, with 8 bases lining up with TRBD1. The CDR3 contains 16 residues. V lost 3 bases to trimming and J lost 7 bases; unmatched junction nucleotides: 14. The germline CDR1 and CDR2 sequences are MNHEY and SMNVEV (reference sequence).

CDR3 nucleotide sequence: TGTGCCAGCAGCCTAGAGGAGACAGGACAGAAGTACTTC. Translating gives CASSLEETGQKYF. J is TRBJ2-7 and V is TRBV5-4; possible D gene TRBD1, 6 bases. The ends were cut back, 4 bases at V and 11 bases at J, with 19 bases in the middle. Germline CDR1 reads SGHNT; CDR2 reads YYREEE (reference sequence). The length of the CDR3 is 13 residues.

The V gene is TRBV2, the J gene TRBJ1-1; no reliable D call. Per germline, CDR1 SNHLY and CDR2 FYNNEI. V shed 7 bases and J shed 7 bases, with 7 bases lying between them. The CDR3 sequence is 10 residues long. The DNA of the CDR3 is TGTGCCAGCATCGCCTATGAAGCTTTCTTT. The encoded protein is CASIAYEAFF.

The chain uses TRBV5-4 and TRBJ2-7; 9 bases are a match to TRBD2. V shed 0 bases, J shed 0 bases, and the junction held 4 bases outside the gene matches. This CDR3 has 16 residues. Germline CDR1 is SGHNT and CDR2 is YYREEE (reference sequence). CDR3 amino acids: CASSLGTSGFSYEQYF. As DNA, the CDR3 is TGTGCCAGCAGCTTGGGTACTAGCGGGTTCTCCTACGAGCAGTACTTC.

The chain recombines TRBV28 with TRBJ1-5, with 10 bases fitting TRBD1. The CDR3 covers 15 residues. Germline CDR1 reads MDHEN; CDR2 reads SYDVKM. The V and J ends lost 6 bases and 7 bases, in that order; junction bases with no gene match: 9. The CDR3 loop is CASSSPGQGFQPQHF. The DNA for the CDR3 is TGTGCCAGCAGCTCCCCGGGACAGGGGTTCCAGCCCCAGCATTTT.

The chain carries TRBV6-5 and TRBJ1-6; D perhaps matches TRBD1 (5 bases). Looked up from germline, CDR1 is MNHEY and CDR2 is SVGAGI. This CDR3 is built from 12 residues. Trimming left V 4 bases short and J 9 bases short, with 7 bases between. The CDR3 loop is CASSSQGSPLHF. The CDR3 region has the DNA TGTGCCAGCAGTTCCCAGGGTTCACCCCTCCACTTT.

This chain connects TRBV4-1 to TRBJ2-1, with a weak D call TRBD2 (5 bases). V lost 2 bases, J lost 3 bases, and 14 bases lay in between. The CDR3 is made up of 16 amino acids. Germline lookup yields CDR1 MGHRA and CDR2 YSYEKL. The CDR3 sequence: CASSQLTHRDYNEQFF. The CDR3 nucleotides read TGCGCCAGCAGCCAATTGACCCACCGGGACTACAATGAGCAGTTCTTC.

V and J are TRBV7-6 and TRBJ2-5; D is perhaps TRBD1 (6 bases). There are 16 residues in the CDR3. The V end lost 8 bases, the J end lost 4 bases, and 23 bases lay between the germline ends. The germline CDR1 and CDR2 sequences are SGHVS and FNYEAQ. This chain's CDR3 is CASGSRGPPERETQYF. DNA of the CDR3: TGTGCCAGCGGGTCCAGGGGCCCCCCGGAGCGAGAGACCCAGTACTTC. The whole variable domain, remainder taken from reference TRBV7-6 and TRBJ2-5, is GAGVSQSPRYKVTKRGQDVALRCDPISGHVSLYWYRQALGQGPEFLTYFNYEAQQDKSGLPNDRFSAERPEGSISTLTIQRTEQRDSAMYRCASGSRGPPERETQYFGPGTRLLVL.

The chain employs TRBV11-2 and TRBJ2-7, with D possibly being TRBD2 (6 bases). V was clipped by 5 bases and J by 0 bases, with 23 bases between them. This CDR3 is 18 amino acids long. Germline CDR1 SGHAT, CDR2 FQNNGV. The CDR3 bases are TGTGCCAGCAGCCGCCGCCCGACGGGGGATGTGGTCTCCTACGAGCAGTACTTC. It encodes CASSRRPTGDVVSYEQYF.

This chain links TRBV7-9 with TRBJ2-7, with D perhaps matching TRBD2 (6 bases). V lost 3 bases and J lost 2, with 17 bases in between. From germline, CDR1 is SEHNR and CDR2 FQNEAQ (reference sequence). CDR3 length: 16 amino acids. CDR3 sequence (DNA): TGTGCCAGCAGCTTTGGGCCAAAAACTAGCCCCTACGAGCAGTACTTC. Translation: CASSFGPKTSPYEQYF.

The rearrangement uses TRBV13 and TRBJ2-3, with 8 bases that match TRBD2. The germline CDR1 and CDR2 sequences are PRHDT and FYEKMQ (reference sequence). Trimming cost V 1 base and J 0 bases; bases outside gene matches: 9. The CDR3 runs to 18 residues. CDR3 sequence: CASSLALGGLVSTDTQYF. CDR3 coding DNA: TGTGCCAGCAGCTTAGCCCTTGGGGGACTAGTTAGCACAGATACGCAGTATTTT.

The chain uses TRBV5-4 and TRBJ2-5; 9 bases map to TRBD2. CDR3 size: 15 residues. Germline CDR1 SGHNT, CDR2 YYREEE (reference sequence). The V gene end was trimmed by 4 bases and the J gene end by 0 bases; junction bases not matched to a gene: 4. Here the CDR3 reads CASSLSGGYQETQYF. In DNA, the CDR3 is TGTGCCAGCAGCCTCAGCGGGGGGTACCAAGAGACCCAGTACTTC.

This clone was detected once. The chain is built from TRBV7-2 and TRBJ1-5; TRBD1 might be the D (5 bases). V was cut by 4 bases and J by 0 bases, with 10 bases left in between. This CDR3 is built from 15 residues. Per the germline V gene, CDR1 is SGHTA and CDR2 is FQGNSA. The chain's CDR3 is CASSSGLSSNQPQHF. CDR3 DNA: TGTGCCAGCAGCTCGGGACTGAGTAGCAATCAGCCCCAGCATTTT.

This CDR3 is CASSRPLHSTSAETQYF. The CDR3 DNA reads TGTGCCAGCAGTCGCCCCCTCCACTCAACTAGCGCGGAGACCCAGTACTTC. V usage is TRBV7-2 and J usage is TRBJ2-5; TRBD2 agrees at 7 bases. Germline loops: CDR1 SGHTA, CDR2 FQGNSA. Unmatched junction bases numbered 18, after V lost 6 bases and J lost 5 bases. This CDR3 has 17 amino acids.

This sequence joins TRBV28 and TRBJ1-2; no reliable D call. This CDR3 region has 13 residues. Germline-derived CDR1 and CDR2 are MDHEN and SYDVKM. With 2 bases removed from V and 3 bases from J, the gap between germline ends came to 7 bases. The CDR3 region has the DNA TGTGCCAGCAGTTTACCCCGGGACTATGGCTACACCTTC. Translation gives CASSLPRDYGYTF.

The chain uses TRBV28 and TRBJ2-7; TRBD1 is a possible D gene (5 bases). The germline V gene encodes CDR1 MDHEN and CDR2 SYDVKM. CDR3 length: 13 amino acids. V was trimmed by 7 bases and J by 2 bases, leaving 12 bases between them. DNA of the CDR3: TGTGCCAGCACCAGGACATTGCCCTACGAGCAGTACTTC. Translated, it gives CASTRTLPYEQYF.

This chain uses TRBV28 with TRBJ2-7, with D possibly matching TRBD1 (5 bases). Per germline, CDR1 MDHEN and CDR2 SYDVKM. V gave up 6 bases and J gave up 3 bases, with 9 bases separating them. The CDR3 loop spans 12 amino acids. In nucleotides, the CDR3 is TGTGCCAGCAGGGACACCTACTACGAGCAGTACTTC. Protein sequence: CASRDTYYEQYF.